Shown below are 16 T cell receptor beta chains from a single sample sequenced in a study of beta chain features in type 1 diabetes. Since all of the isolated RNA was reverse transcribed, expressed TCRB transcripts were what got sequenced. Profiled with immunoSEQ multiplex PCR; TCRdb holds only in-frame clones, not every one. The sample holds 300,000 to 400,000 clones, 10% to 15% seen once. The sample taken for sequencing was naive CD4+ T cells from blood. Source of these receptors: a man in his late teens or twenties in good health.

In this sample, this clone turned up a few times. This chain connects TRBV7-2 to TRBJ2-3, with D possibly being TRBD2 (6 bases). V shed 5 bases and J shed 6 bases, with 18 bases lying between them. This CDR3 comprises 15 residues. Germline values: CDR1 SGHTA, CDR2 FQGNSA. This CDR3 reads CASSPPRDFADTQYF. For the CDR3, the DNA is TGTGCCAGCAGCCCACCCCGGGACTTTGCGGATACGCAGTATTTT.

This clone came up a few times. This chain links TRBV6-5 with TRBJ2-3; 8 nucleotides align to TRBD2. The CDR3 spans 14 residues. V lost 6 bases and J lost 3; bases outside the gene matches: 5. In germline, CDR1 is MNHEY, CDR2 SVGAGI. CDR3: CASSRGGQTDTQYF. In DNA form, the CDR3 reads TGTGCCAGCAGCCGGGGGGGGCAAACAGATACGCAGTATTTT.

The chain carries TRBV6-5 and TRBJ2-5; tentatively, D is TRBD2 (5 bases). The CDR3 is 16 amino acids. Trimming stripped 0 bases from V and 3 bases from J, with 14 bases between. CDR1 and CDR2 from the germline V gene are MNHEY and SVGAGI. The CDR3: CASSYSGYGVKETQYF. CDR3 DNA sequence: TGTGCCAGCAGTTACTCCGGGTACGGGGTTAAAGAGACCCAGTACTTC.

The chain links TRBV15 to TRBJ1-3, with TRBD1 as a possible D gene (5 bases). Germline V gene sequence: CDR1 LNHNV, CDR2 YYDKDF (reference sequence). Between the trimmed V and J ends, which lost 0 bases and 7 bases, there was a span of 13 bases. The CDR3 totals 15 residues. CDR3 sequence reads: CATSREAGMWNTIYF. The CDR3 coding sequence is TGTGCCACCAGCAGAGAAGCAGGGATGTGGAACACCATATATTTT.

This clone was recorded at least ten times. The V and J genes are TRBV7-9 and TRBJ2-1; a weak D match, TRBD1 (6 bases). Germline CDR1 and CDR2: SEHNR and FQNEAQ (reference sequence). The CDR3 has 11 amino acids. The V and J ends lost 5 bases and 14 bases respectively, with 13 bases between them. The CDR3 DNA sequence: TGTGCCAGCAGCGCTCAAGAGGGGGAGTTCTTC. Translated, it gives CASSAQEGEFF.

This rearrangement joins TRBV28 to TRBJ2-5, with a weak D call TRBD2 (6 bases). Trimming shortened V by 2 bases and J by 5 bases, and 12 bases separated the two germline ends. The CDR3 has 14 amino acids. CDR1 is MDHEN, CDR2 SYDVKM, per germline. CDR3 bases: TGTGCCAGCAGTTTAAGTGGGAGGACGGAGACCCAGTACTTC. Encoded protein: CASSLSGRTETQYF.

A few counts support this clone. The chain couples TRBV7-6 to TRBJ1-2, with 7 bases lining up with TRBD1. The CDR3 has 15 amino acids. CDR1 and CDR2 from the germline V gene are SGHVS and FNYEAQ. V was pared by 0 bases and J by 3 bases, with 4 bases of the junction left unmatched. The CDR3 DNA reads as TGTGCCAGCAGCTTAGCAGCCGGGACAGACTATGGCTACACCTTC. It translates to CASSLAAGTDYGYTF.

As for this clone: Different DNA sequences within this sample yield the same CDR3. V gene TRBV7-2 combines with J gene TRBJ1-5, with D unclear. Looked up from germline, CDR1 is SGHTA and CDR2 is FQGNSA. CDR3 length equals 12 residues. Trimming removed 2 bases at V and 6 bases at J, with 5 bases between. CDR3 amino acids: CASSLFGQPQHF. Written as DNA, the CDR3 is TGTGCCAGCAGCTTATTCGGTCAGCCCCAGCATTTT. The full variable domain, its missing parts supplied by reference TRBV7-2 and TRBJ1-5, is GAGVSQSPSNKVTEKGKDVELRCDPISGHTALYWYRQSLGQGLEFLIYFQGNSAPDKSGLPSDRFSAERTGGSVSTLTIQRTQQEDSAVYLCASSLFGQPQHFGDGTRLSIL.

The chain uses TRBV2 and TRBJ2-3, with 9 bases identical to TRBD2. CDR1 and CDR2 (germline): SNHLY, FYNNEI. With 7 bases clipped from V and 4 bases from J, the junction kept 9 bases outside the gene matches. This CDR3 spans 15 amino acids. The chain's CDR3 is CASTRTLAGSDTQYF. DNA for the CDR3: TGTGCCAGCACTAGGACGCTAGCGGGGTCAGATACGCAGTATTTT. The full variable domain, completed using reference TRBV2 and TRBJ2-3, is EPEVTQTPSHQVTQMGQEVILRCVPISNHLYFYWYRQILGQKVEFLVSFYNNEISEKSEIFDDQFSVERPDGSNFTLKIRSTKLEDSAMYFCASTRTLAGSDTQYFGPGTRLTVL.

This clone was seen only a few times. This chain uses TRBV9 with TRBJ1-1; D is perhaps TRBD1 (6 bases). The germline V gene has CDR1 SGDLS and CDR2 YYNGEE. This CDR3 region has 14 residues. V was shortened by 4 bases and J by 3 bases, with 13 bases between the two germline ends. The CDR3 DNA reads TGTGCCAGCAGCACAGGGATCGGGGACACTGAAGCTTTCTTT. Its protein product is CASSTGIGDTEAFF.

The chain carries TRBV7-2 and TRBJ1-2; D unclear. The CDR3 is 15 residues long. V was pared by 2 bases and J by 2 bases, with 12 bases between. Per germline, CDR1 SGHTA and CDR2 FQGNSA. CDR3 DNA sequence: TGTGCCAGCAGCTTAACGTATGGGCAGAACTATGGCTACACCTTC. Protein sequence: CASSLTYGQNYGYTF.

The chain is built from TRBV27 and TRBJ1-1, with D possibly matching TRBD1 (5 bases). The CDR3 contains 15 residues. CDR1 and CDR2 (germline): MNHEY, SMNVEV (reference sequence). The V and J ends lost 0 bases and 3 bases respectively, with 11 bases between them. The CDR3 is CASSLSGVWDTEAFF. The CDR3 DNA reads as TGTGCCAGCAGTTTATCAGGGGTCTGGGACACTGAAGCTTTCTTT.

A few counts support this clone. In DNA, the CDR3 is TGTGCCAGCAGCTTCGACAGGGGGCCCTTTGGTGAGCAGTTCTTC. This encodes CASSFDRGPFGEQFF. The chain uses TRBV7-9 and TRBJ2-1; 10 positions match TRBD1. The CDR3 contains 15 residues. The junction had 8 bases not matched to a gene; V was cut back by 3 bases and J by 9 bases. CDR1 SEHNR and CDR2 FQNEAQ come from the germline V gene (reference sequence).

The chain combines TRBV6-5 with TRBJ2-1; D not resolved. V was trimmed by 5 bases and J by 4 bases, leaving 9 bases between them. From germline, CDR1 is MNHEY and CDR2 SVGAGI. The length of the CDR3 is 13 residues. The DNA of the CDR3 is TGTGCCAGCAGTCTTGACGGGTACAATGAGCAGTTCTTC. Residues: CASSLDGYNEQFF.

The rearrangement links TRBV5-8 to TRBJ2-2; TRBD2 aligns across 9 bases. This CDR3 is 16 amino acids long. CDR1 is SGHTS and CDR2 is YDEGEE in the germline V gene. V shed 4 bases and J 5 bases; nucleotides not matched to a gene: 9. CDR3: CASSADRGRGTGELFF. In DNA, the CDR3 is TGTGCCAGCAGCGCTGATCGCGGGAGGGGAACCGGGGAGCTGTTTTTT.

The chain is built from TRBV12-5 and TRBJ1-2, with 8 bases fitting TRBD1. The CDR3 is 17 residues long. Germline values: CDR1 LGHNT, CDR2 FRNRAP. The V and J ends lost 1 base and 4 bases, in that order; junction bases with no gene match: 11. CDR3 region: CASGLAHSTGVIYGYTF. Here the CDR3 DNA reads TGTGCTAGTGGTTTGGCCCATTCGACAGGGGTAATCTATGGCTACACCTTC.